This T cell receptor beta chain was documented in a study of T-cell memory formation after mild COVID-19. TCRdb reprocessed the 5' RACE reads via MiXCR and lists one record per CDR3 protein. The sample contains roughly 400,000 distinct CDR3 sequences, about a sixth of which appear only once. Germline CDR1 ENHRY, CDR2 SYGVKD. The V end was cut by 2 bases, the J end by 1 base, with 11 bases between. The CDR3 spans 16 residues. The source is a man between 18 and 29 years old who had mild COVID-19 (a few samples of this study predate the infection). Cell type and time point are not known. The sample was PBMCs or a T cell subset sorted from them (not recorded which). The chain joins TRBV10-3 to TRBJ2-2; D remains ambiguous. CDR3 nucleotides: TGTGCCATCAGTGAGAGCTCGAACCAGAACACCGGGGAGCTGTTTTTT. It yields the protein CAISESSNQNTGELFF.